This T cell receptor beta chain emerged from a study of cytomegalovirus exposure and HLA in healthy donors. Study-level background: Earlier work reported 95 million to 130 million unique TCR beta sequences from some 170 million T cells. Study-wide results and caveats: In a later analysis, TCR beta V- and J-gene trimming was associated with a missense DCLRE1C variant. There were a few CMV-associated chains whose specificity for CMV antigens was confirmed in vitro. Presence/absence results assume similar sequencing depth per donor, which may not hold.

Germline-derived CDR1 and CDR2 are SGHDN and FVKESK. This CDR3 spans 11 amino acids. V lost 5 bases, J lost 3 bases, and 2 bases lay in between. 60 Vbeta and 13 Jbeta primers were used in PCR. Assay used: immunoSEQ multiplex PCR; TCRdb lists only in-frame clones, some missing. In the table there are 55,000 or so clones, 65% to 85% of which are singletons. Details on this clone: What it binds is not known.

The rearrangement joins TRBV14 to TRBJ1-3; D not resolved. The sample was PBMCs. This TCR was recovered from a man aged 25-40 years in good health and CMV-seronegative. The CDR3 coding sequence is TGTGCCAGCAGCTATGGAAACACCATATATTTT. Encoded protein: CASSYGNTIYF.